This TCR beta chain stems from a study of blood T cell repertoires in COVID-19. Across the whole study: T cells, B-cell-depleted T cells, or PBMCs provided the cDNA or gDNA that served as material.

Only in-frame clones appear in the TCRdb table, and some are missing; sequencing was by immunoSEQ multiplex PCR. The sample lists roughly 170,000 clones; about 80% were seen once. Losses at the gene ends were 3 bases for V and 3 bases for J; bases not matched to a gene: 6. This CDR3 region has 16 residues. Germline CDR1 KGHSH, CDR2 LQKENI. Sequenced material: peripheral blood. The V call is TRBV18, the J call TRBJ1-3; 9 nucleotides line up with TRBD1. The source is a human donor in a cohort sampled during active COVID-19. DNA for the CDR3: TGTGCCAGCTCACCGTCGGGACAGGGAATTGGAAACACCATATATTTT. Residues: CASSPSGQGIGNTIYF.